The following is a TCR beta chain sequence with its context. Its antigen is not known. The CDR3 is made up of 15 amino acids. Germline lookup yields CDR1 MNHNS and CDR2 SASEGT. Losses at the gene ends were 2 bases for V and 4 bases for J; bases not matched to a gene: 5. The data were obtained in a study of cytomegalovirus exposure and HLA in healthy donors. General observations from the study: An analysis was carried out at a later point. It showed that HLA-associated TCR beta chains were more clonally expanded than equally common non-associated chains. CMV serostatus was the only immune exposure information that was available.

PCR involved 60 Vbeta and 13 Jbeta primers. Sequenced by immunoSEQ multiplex PCR; TCRdb stores in-frame clones only, minus some. Of some 180,000 clones detected, about 85% appear once; the ten largest clones hold about 2.4%. J is TRBJ2-1 and V is TRBV6-1, with 7 positions matching TRBD2. Sample: PBMCs. The origin of this receptor is a man aged 25 to 40 in good health and CMV-seropositive. CDR3 DNA: TGTGCCAGCAGTGAATGTCGGGGAGGGTACAATGAGCAGTTCTTC. It yields the protein CASSECRGGYNEQFF.